These 32 T cell receptor beta chains originate from one sample sequenced in a study of cytomegalovirus exposure and HLA in healthy donors. Both 60 Vbeta primers and 13 Jbeta primers went into the PCR. Clones were read by immunoSEQ multiplex PCR, and TCRdb kept only the in-frame ones, dropping some. Seen here are some 86,000 clones, less than 80% observed once, and the top ten hold around 1.9%. The sample was PBMCs. The receptors come from a man aged 25 to 40 in good health and CMV-seronegative.

The chain combines TRBV20-1 with TRBJ2-1; 8 bases are shared with TRBD2. The V gene's germline CDR1 is DFQATT and CDR2 SNEGSKA (reference sequence). The CDR3 consists of 10 residues. V was pared by 6 bases and J by 10 bases, with 2 bases of the junction left unmatched. Here the CDR3 DNA reads TGCAGTGCGATAGCGGGAGAGCAGTTCTTC. Protein: CSAIAGEQFF.

This clone came up once. The chain is built from TRBV5-1 and TRBJ1-1, with 8 positions matching TRBD1. V lost 4 bases to trimming and J lost 6 bases; unmatched junction nucleotides: 20. CDR1 and CDR2 from the germline V gene are SGHRS and YFSETQ. The CDR3 extends over 18 amino acids. DNA of the CDR3: TGCGCCAGCAGCCAATCTGTGGACAGGGTCGATTTATGGTCTGAAGCTTTCTTT. Translated: CASSQSVDRVDLWSEAFF.

This chain uses TRBV27 with TRBJ1-1, with a weak D call TRBD1 (5 bases). CDR3 length: 15 amino acids. The ends were cut back, 1 base at V and 0 bases at J, with 9 bases in the middle. The V gene's germline CDR1 is MNHEY and CDR2 SMNVEV (reference sequence). In nucleotides, the CDR3 is TGTGCCAGCAGTTTATTTGGGACTCTGAACACTGAAGCTTTCTTT. This translates into CASSLFGTLNTEAFF.

CDR3 in amino acids: CASSLFRTF. CDR3 nucleotides: TGTGCCAGCAGCTTGTTCAGGACCTTC. The chain has TRBV5-4 and TRBJ1-2; D not resolved. Trimming removed 1 base at V and 14 bases at J, with 6 bases between. This CDR3 has 9 amino acids. In germline, CDR1 is SGHNT, CDR2 YYREEE (reference sequence).

The gene calls are TRBV5-1 and TRBJ1-2, with 9 bases matching TRBD1. J lost 8 bases, V lost 5 bases, and 13 bases had no gene match. This CDR3 comprises 15 residues. Germline-derived CDR1 and CDR2 are SGHRS and YFSETQ. The CDR3 here is CASSSDRGTTYGYTF. The CDR3, as DNA: TGCGCCAGCAGTAGTGACAGGGGGACCACCTACGGCTACACCTTC.

The chain combines TRBV10-3 with TRBJ1-1; 8 bases fit TRBD1. V was pared by 3 bases and J by 6 bases, with 9 bases of the junction left unmatched. Germline CDR1 is ENHRY and CDR2 is SYGVKD. The CDR3 runs to 15 residues. In nucleotides, the CDR3 is TGTGCCATCAGTGACCCCCGGACAGGGCTCCCTGAAGCTTTCTTT. Protein sequence: CAISDPRTGLPEAFF.

J is TRBJ1-2 and V is TRBV19; 7 nucleotides match TRBD1. CDR3 length: 12 amino acids. V dropped 4 bases and J dropped 10; count of bases not matched to a gene: 6. CDR1 is LNHDA and CDR2 is SQIVND in the germline V gene (reference sequence). Here the CDR3 reads CASSKAGGFYTF. Here the CDR3 DNA reads TGTGCCAGTAGTAAGGCAGGGGGTTTCTACACCTTC.

This clone showed up just a few times. CDR3 sequence: CASSLYSNQPQHF. CDR3 nucleotides: TGTGCCAGCAGCTTATATAGCAATCAGCCCCAGCATTTT. V gene TRBV5-6 combines with J gene TRBJ1-5, with D hard to call. The CDR3 covers 13 residues. CDR1 is SGHDT and CDR2 is YYEEEE in the germline V gene. The germline V and J ends were trimmed by 2 bases and 0 bases, with 3 bases remaining between them.

The V call is TRBV20-1, the J call TRBJ2-7; the D is unclear. Germline V lookup: CDR1 DFQATT, CDR2 SNEGSKA (reference sequence). This CDR3 is built from 10 residues. The CDR3 sequence: CTTMLDEQYF. In DNA form, the CDR3 reads TGCACCACTATGCTGGACGAGCAGTACTTC.

The genes are TRBV6-6 and TRBJ1-2, with 8 bases matching TRBD1. Germline-derived CDR1 and CDR2 are MNHNY and SVGAGI (reference sequence). V was clipped by 5 bases and J by 7 bases; unmatched bases: 3. This CDR3 region has 12 residues. As DNA, the CDR3 is TGTGCCAGCAGTACGACAGGGGCTGGCTACACCTTC. Protein product: CASSTTGAGYTF.

CDR3: CASSVVFSSDEQFF. CDR3 coding DNA: TGTGCCAGCAGTGTGGTATTTTCCAGCGATGAGCAGTTCTTC. The chain employs TRBV6-4 and TRBJ2-1; D not resolved. From germline, CDR1 is MRHNA and CDR2 SNTAGT. The V end lost 4 bases, the J end lost 8 bases, and 15 bases lay between the germline ends. CDR3 length equals 14 residues.

The CDR3 loop is CASSLGEGNQPQHF. Written as DNA, the CDR3 is TGTGCCAGCAGCTTAGGGGAGGGCAATCAGCCCCAGCATTTT. The V call is TRBV11-2, the J call TRBJ1-5, with D unresolved. Germline V gene lookup returns CDR1 SGHAT and CDR2 FQNNGV. There are 14 residues in the CDR3. Trimming left V 1 base short and J 2 bases short, with 6 bases between.

V is TRBV7-2 and J is TRBJ1-1; 9 positions match TRBD1. J gave up 2 bases and V 4 bases, and 14 bases lay outside the gene matches. Germline V gene data show CDR1 as SGHTA and CDR2 as FQGNSA. This CDR3 has 18 amino acids. Here the CDR3 DNA reads TGTGCCAGCAGCTCTTCCGGGACAGGGTTTTTAGGAAACACTGAAGCTTTCTTT. Its translation: CASSSSGTGFLGNTEAFF.

This rearrangement joins TRBV27 to TRBJ2-3; 7 bases align to TRBD2. This CDR3 contains 16 residues. Germline assignment: CDR1 MNHEY and CDR2 SMNVEV (reference sequence). J gave up 2 bases and V 4 bases, and 9 bases lay outside the gene matches. CDR3 sequence (DNA): TGTGCCAGCAGTTCCCTTGGCGGGGGTAACACAGATACGCAGTATTTT. Translating gives CASSSLGGGNTDTQYF.

The chain uses TRBV4-1 and TRBJ1-5, with D hard to call. The CDR3 has 16 residues. V dropped 1 base and J dropped 0 bases, with 10 bases sitting between them. Germline loops: CDR1 MGHRA, CDR2 YSYEKL. The chain's CDR3 is CASSQVPQNSNQPQHF. CDR3 sequence (DNA): TGCGCCAGCAGCCAAGTCCCACAGAATAGCAATCAGCCCCAGCATTTT.

This chain uses TRBV19 with TRBJ1-5, with D perhaps TRBD1 (5 bases). V lost 3 bases to trimming and J lost 2 bases, with 8 bases between them. The CDR3 spans 14 residues. Per germline, CDR1 LNHDA and CDR2 SQIVND (reference sequence). The CDR3, as DNA: TGTGCCAGTAGTATCAGGGATGGCAATCAGCCCCAGCATTTT. Its translation: CASSIRDGNQPQHF.

This chain joins TRBV6-1 and TRBJ2-7; D gene uncertain. Between the trimmed V and J ends, which lost 8 bases and 0 bases, there was a span of 14 bases. Germline V gene lookup returns CDR1 MNHNS and CDR2 SASEGT. This CDR3 is 14 amino acids long. CDR3 nucleotides: TGTGCCAGCGCCTTCGCGGCTCCCTCCTACGAGCAGTACTTC. This sequence encodes CASAFAAPSYEQYF.

This clone was seen a handful of times. The genes are TRBV7-3 and TRBJ1-1; weak D call: TRBD1 (6 bases). Germline assignment: CDR1 SGHTA and CDR2 FQGTGA. V was shortened by 1 base and J by 12 bases, with 12 bases between the two germline ends. CDR3 length: 12 residues. Here the CDR3 DNA reads TGTGCCAGCAGCTTAAGCCAGGGGCAAACTTTCTTT. This sequence encodes CASSLSQGQTFF.

The chain recombines TRBV28 with TRBJ1-2; 9 bases agree with TRBD1. The CDR3 runs to 15 residues. J gave up 4 bases and V 3 bases, and 6 bases lay outside the gene matches. Per the germline V gene, CDR1 is MDHEN and CDR2 is SYDVKM. CDR3 nucleotides: TGTGCCAGCAGTTTCAACAGGGGGCTTTCCTATGGCTACACCTTC. It yields the protein CASSFNRGLSYGYTF.

About this clone: Other DNA sequences within the sample encode an identical CDR3. The genes are TRBV4-3 and TRBJ1-2; possibly TRBD1 for D (6 bases). Germline CDR1 reads LGHNA; CDR2 reads YSLEER. Trimming pared 0 bases from V and 0 bases from J, leaving 8 bases between. There are 15 residues in the CDR3. CDR3 bases: TGCGCCAGCAGCCAAGACAGGGGCGCTAACTATGGCTACACCTTC. Its translation is CASSQDRGANYGYTF.

The chain recombines TRBV4-3 with TRBJ1-1; D possibly corresponds to TRBD1 (5 bases). Per the germline V gene, CDR1 is LGHNA and CDR2 is YSLEER. Trimming removed 0 bases at V and 6 bases at J, with 20 bases between. The CDR3 has 17 amino acids. Here the CDR3 reads CASSQDDGRRWGAEAFF. The CDR3 coding sequence is TGCGCCAGCAGCCAAGATGACGGGCGCAGGTGGGGGGCTGAAGCTTTCTTT.

V and J are TRBV25-1 and TRBJ1-4; the D gene is possibly TRBD1 (5 bases). Trimming took off 4 bases at V and 8 bases at J, with 11 bases between the two ends. CDR3 length equals 13 residues. CDR1 is MGHDK and CDR2 is SYGVNS in the germline V gene. Here the CDR3 reads CASSARVEEKLFF. CDR3 DNA: TGTGCCAGCAGTGCCAGGGTGGAGGAAAAACTGTTTTTT.

V usage is TRBV7-2 and J usage is TRBJ1-1; 7 nucleotides agree with TRBD1. The length of the CDR3 is 16 residues. J gave up 4 bases and V 5 bases, and 13 bases lay outside the gene matches. In germline, CDR1 is SGHTA, CDR2 FQGNSA. The CDR3, as DNA: TGTGCCAGCAGCGCGACAGTAGACAGGGCGGGCACTGAAGCTTTCTTT. It encodes CASSATVDRAGTEAFF.

This clone was counted a few times. The V call is TRBV19, the J call TRBJ2-6, with 7 bases matching TRBD1. V dropped 0 bases and J dropped 3; count of bases not matched to a gene: 8. This CDR3 contains 18 residues. Germline CDR1 is LNHDA and CDR2 is SQIVND (reference sequence). Written as DNA, the CDR3 is TGTGCCAGTAGTATAGAAATGGACAGGCCTCGTGGGGCCAACGTCCTGACTTTC. It encodes CASSIEMDRPRGANVLTF.

The rearrangement links TRBV6-5 to TRBJ1-1; TRBD1 matches 8 bases. The CDR3 has 14 amino acids. Germline V gene sequence: CDR1 MNHEY, CDR2 SVGAGI. V was clipped by 6 bases and J by 1 base; unmatched bases: 4. The CDR3: CASRWTGPNTEAFF. The CDR3 DNA reads TGTGCCAGCAGATGGACAGGGCCGAACACTGAAGCTTTCTTT.

V is TRBV5-1 and J is TRBJ2-1; 7 bases align to TRBD2. The trim removed 5 bases at V and 7 bases at J, leaving 9 bases unmatched. The CDR3 contains 14 residues. Germline V gene lookup returns CDR1 SGHRS and CDR2 YFSETQ. The CDR3 DNA reads as TGCGCCAGCAGTTCGTGGCGGGAGACGAATGAGCAGTTCTTC. Amino acids: CASSSWRETNEQFF.

This clone was observed once. The chain recombines TRBV6-6 with TRBJ2-7; the match to TRBD2 covers 10 bases. CDR3 size: 15 residues. Germline CDR1 reads MNHNY; CDR2 reads SVGAGI (reference sequence). The V segment lost 5 bases and the J segment 2 bases; nucleotides outside the gene matches: 6. CDR3 loop: CASSPGTSEPYEQYF. The DNA for the CDR3 is TGTGCCAGCAGTCCCGGGACTAGCGAGCCCTACGAGCAGTACTTC.

V gene TRBV18 combines with J gene TRBJ1-5; TRBD1 agrees at 7 bases. CDR1 is KGHSH, CDR2 LQKENI, per germline. This CDR3 comprises 15 residues. The junction had 6 bases not matched to a gene; V was cut back by 2 bases and J by 5 bases. CDR3 DNA sequence: TGTGCCAGCTCACCATATCAGGGGGATTATCAGCCCCAGCATTTT. Amino acid sequence: CASSPYQGDYQPQHF.

There are a few counts of this clone. The V and J genes are TRBV27 and TRBJ2-3, with D perhaps matching TRBD2 (5 bases). This CDR3 contains 13 residues. The V end was cut by 9 bases, the J end by 7 bases, with 17 bases between. In germline, CDR1 is MNHEY, CDR2 SMNVEV (reference sequence). The CDR3 sequence is CASSQRASNTQYF. The CDR3 region has the DNA TGTGCCAGTTCTCAGAGGGCCTCGAATACGCAGTATTTT.

The rearrangement joins TRBV30 to TRBJ1-1; D is possibly TRBD1 (5 bases). CDR1 GTSNPN and CDR2 SVGIG come from the germline V gene (reference sequence). This CDR3 is built from 14 residues. V shed 0 bases and J shed 4 bases, with 12 bases lying between them. The chain's CDR3 is CAWSVGLLGTEAFF. CDR3 sequence (DNA): TGTGCCTGGAGTGTGGGGCTACTGGGCACTGAAGCTTTCTTT.

The chain couples TRBV10-3 to TRBJ2-5; 14 bases are shared with TRBD2. CDR1 ENHRY and CDR2 SYGVKD come from the germline V gene. There are 16 residues in the CDR3. V shed 5 bases, J shed 4 bases, and the junction held 6 bases outside the gene matches. The CDR3, as DNA: TGTGCCATCAGTCCCGGGACTAGCGGGAGTAGAGAGACCCAGTACTTC. Amino acid sequence: CAISPGTSGSRETQYF.

The rearrangement joins TRBV19 to TRBJ1-1; perhaps TRBD1 as D (5 bases). Germline V gives CDR1 LNHDA, CDR2 SQIVND (reference sequence). The V gene lost 9 bases and the J gene lost 2 bases, with 16 bases spanning the gap. There are 14 residues in the CDR3. The CDR3 nucleotides are TGTGCCAGCCGCGTGGGCCAGGGTAACACTGAAGCTTTCTTT. Its protein product is CASRVGQGNTEAFF. Full variable domain (remainder filled in from reference TRBV19 and TRBJ1-1): DGGITQSPKYLFRKEGQNVTLSCEQNLNHDAMYWYRQDPGQGLRLIYYSQIVNDFQKGDIAEGYSVSREKKESFPLTVTSAQKNPTAFYLCASRVGQGNTEAFFGQGTRLTVV.